Sequencing of this TCR beta chain was carried out in a study of cytomegalovirus exposure and HLA in healthy donors (dated by TCRdb to about 2017). Regarding the study in general: According to a later analysis, one platform produced both the 110 or so validation repertoires and the 666 repertoires of the first cohort. The study was designed to test whether signatures of past pathogen exposure could be identified by cataloging public T cell receptors. A separate validation cohort of approximately 120 different subjects was used in addition to the roughly 700-subject first cohort. The study combined high-throughput TCR immunosequencing, statistical association of individual TCRs with disease status, and machine learning to predict cytomegalovirus infection status. Here is what the overall study found, with its caveats: In vitro tests confirmed that a few of the cytomegalovirus-associated TCR beta chains recognize cytomegalovirus antigens. In a later analysis, TCRs clustered in the first cohort were found to also tend to co-occur in the 120 validation repertoires, with approximately 95% of cluster scores above 0. Across donors, most TCR sequences were observed very rarely, whereas some public TCRs were present in many individuals. The validation cohort had no HLA typing available for a later analysis, so co-occurrence within that cohort was assessed over all 130 or so repertoires. The classifier was reported to diagnose cytomegalovirus status with high specificity and sensitivity in both the original and validation cohorts. The study gave a list of 150 to 200 TCR beta chains associated with cytomegalovirus. The authors suggested that the approach could potentially be extended to other disease states and immunological phenotypes.

As to this clone: Its antigen remains undetermined. No much larger clone exists at a distance of one base, and base qualities are not known.

V is pruned by 4 bases and J by 4 bases, leaving 9 bases of the junction without a gene match. According to the germline V gene (reference sequence), CDR1 reads SGHKS and CDR2 reads YYEKEE. There are 15 amino acids in the CDR3, from cysteine to phenylalanine inclusive. Kept here is only the CDR3 DNA, which spans 45 bases and is read in frame from base 1. The receptor library was made with the immunoSEQ multiplex PCR assay. As for how the authors treated the data: To diagnose cytomegalovirus status from the catalog of TCR beta chain sequences, a statistical classification framework was built. Imported from immuneACCESS, the table was reduced by TCRdb to in-frame sequences with V and J called. These copies leave out some clones; in studies compared against another copy, an unresolved V gene accounts for under half, and the cause of the remainder is not known. Clone size and V and J calls were adopted from that table, with D and trimming inferred from the DNA. Here the sample has fewer than 200,000 clones; roughly four fifths occur a single time. About 2.8% of the sample belongs to the ten largest clones.

The donors belonged to the validation cohort of approximately 130 subjects, which was separate from the 666-subject first cohort. The chain is made from TRBV5-5 and TRBJ1-1, and 8 junction bases match TRBD1. The sequenced sample was PBMCs. This clonotype originated in a woman aged 18-35 years in good health and CMV-seropositive. The CDR3 in this case is CASSPLTGEVTEAFF. The base sequence is TGTGCCAGCAGCCCCCTGACAGGGGAGGTCACTGAAGCTTTCTTT.